This T cell receptor beta chain is drawn from a study of T-cell reconstitution after alpha-beta-depleted transplantation in children. General study findings and limits: The authors attributed T-cell counts and diversity one year after transplant mostly to newly produced T cells. Several hundred expanded graft clones reportedly supplied alpha-beta T cells about two months after transplant.

Trimming stripped 4 bases from V and 2 bases from J, with 8 bases between. CDR1 and CDR2 (germline): SQVTM, ANQGSEA. The CDR3 runs 12 residues. Many counts were recorded for this clonotype. Its target is not known. TCRbeta library construction was performed incorporating unique molecular identifiers. TCRdb reprocessed the PCR reads via MiXCR and lists one record per CDR3 protein. The sample contains under 850,000 distinct CDR3 sequences, less than 15% of which appear only once. The J gene is TRBJ1-1, the V gene TRBV29-1, with D uncertain. The clonotype comes from a girl aged 2-10 years with congenital amegakaryocytic thrombocytopenia, due to receive a stem cell transplant. The source was PBMCs, collected before TCRalphabeta/CD19-depleted stem cell transplant. The CDR3 sequence is CSVVFTNTEAFF. The CDR3 region has the DNA TGCAGCGTTGTGTTCACAAACACTGAAGCTTTCTTT.